The T cell receptor beta chain described here comes from a study of neoadjuvant nivolumab and ipilimumab in lung cancer. Turning to this clone: Its target is unknown.

TCRdb's copy holds only in-frame clones and misses some; the assay was immunoSEQ multiplex PCR. In the table there are about 18,000 clones, over 80% of which are singletons. The germline V and J ends were trimmed by 5 bases and 2 bases, with 16 bases remaining between them. Germline values: CDR1 SGHTA, CDR2 FQGNSA. This CDR3 spans 15 amino acids. Study-wide points: Only a small number of samples underwent TCR sequencing. Compared with tumor-adjacent uninvolved lung, resected tumors showed greater richness and clonality. Only two of four nivolumab-treated tumors gained richness and clonality by surgery. Pretherapy blood TCR richness correlated positively with resected tumor richness.

This sequence joins TRBV7-2 and TRBJ2-7; TRBD1 might be the D (6 bases). This specimen was peripheral blood, taken before neoadjuvant nivolumab, alone or with ipilimumab. This sequence originates from an adult with non-small cell lung cancer. CDR3 residues: CASSQRGMGPYEQYF. The CDR3 nucleotides are TGTGCCAGCAGCCAGAGGGGGATGGGGCCCTACGAGCAGTACTTC.